This record looks at one T cell receptor (beta chain) sequence and its context. Its antigen remains unidentified. This entry is derived from a study of human T cells and chemical hapten exposure. General study points: Having alopecia, the donors may differ immunologically from healthy people.

V was trimmed by 5 bases and J by 2 bases, leaving 7 bases between them. CDR3 length equals 13 residues. The germline CDR1 and CDR2 sequences are DFQATT and SNEGSKA (reference sequence). This sample's time point: patch test 1, 2 weeks after DPC sensitization. The treatment denotes: therapeutic diphenylcyclopropenone sensitization with weekly scalp DPC. A single record per CDR3 protein comes from TCRdb applying MiXCR to the RACE reads. This table holds fewer than 400,000 distinct CDR3 sequences, about 7% found once. The chain links TRBV20-1 to TRBJ2-6; D remains unclear. The origin of this receptor is a woman aged 18-29 years with alopecia areata. Some clones in this sample may be carry-over from other donors' samples. The sample in question was whole blood, obtained in connection with sensitization to the hapten diphenylcyclopropenone (DPC). The CDR3 DNA reads as TGCAGTGCTGGAGTCACTGGGGCCAACGTCCTGACTTTC. This gives the protein CSAGVTGANVLTF.